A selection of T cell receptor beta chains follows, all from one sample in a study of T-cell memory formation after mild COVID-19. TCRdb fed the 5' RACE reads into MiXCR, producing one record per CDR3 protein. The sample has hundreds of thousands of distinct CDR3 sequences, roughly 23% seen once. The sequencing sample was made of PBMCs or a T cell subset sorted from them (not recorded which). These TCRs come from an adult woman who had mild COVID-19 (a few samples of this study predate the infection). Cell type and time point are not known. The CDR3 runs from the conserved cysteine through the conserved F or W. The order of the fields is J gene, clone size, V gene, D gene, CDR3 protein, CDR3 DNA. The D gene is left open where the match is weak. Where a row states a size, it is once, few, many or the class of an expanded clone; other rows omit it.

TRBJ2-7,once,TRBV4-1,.,CASRQDQGIPYEQYF,TGCGCCAGCAGACAAGATCAGGGTATCCCCTACGAGCAGTACTTC
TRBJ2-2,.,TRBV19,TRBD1,CATGDRVNTGELFF,TGTGCCACCGGGGACAGGGTTAACACCGGGGAGCTGTTTTTT
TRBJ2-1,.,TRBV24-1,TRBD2,CATSDGELGQVLAGGLPSYNEQFF,TGTGCCACCAGTGATGGGGAACTTGGGCAGGTCCTAGCGGGGGGCCTTCCTTCCTACAATGAGCAGTTCTTC
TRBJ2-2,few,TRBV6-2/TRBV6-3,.,CASSKQGRTGELFF,TGTGCCAGCAGTAAACAGGGACGAACGGGGGAGCTGTTTTTT
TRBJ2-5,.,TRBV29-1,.,CSGRRGGETQYF,TGCAGCGGTCGTAGGGGGGGAGAGACCCAGTACTTC
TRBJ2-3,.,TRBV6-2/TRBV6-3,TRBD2,CASSYLGTSGDTQYF,TGTGCCAGCAGTTACCTAGGGACTAGCGGAGATACGCAGTATTTT
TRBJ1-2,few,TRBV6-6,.,CASSSGAMDYGYTF,TGTGCCAGCAGTTCAGGGGCTATGGACTATGGCTACACCTTC
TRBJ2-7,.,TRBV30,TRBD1,CACPGQGVYEQYF,TGTGCCTGCCCGGGACAGGGGGTCTACGAGCAGTACTTC
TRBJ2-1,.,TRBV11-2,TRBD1,CASSLRDRGKLDEQFF,TGTGCCAGCAGCCTTCGGGACAGGGGAAAGCTCGATGAGCAGTTCTTC
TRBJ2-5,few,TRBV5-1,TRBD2,CASSPAGDSKETQYF,TGCGCCAGCTCCCCAGCGGGGGATTCGAAAGAGACCCAGTACTTC
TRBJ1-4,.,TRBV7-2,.,CASSLLRSGEKLFF,TGTGCCAGCAGCCTACTCAGATCGGGGGAAAAACTGTTTTTT
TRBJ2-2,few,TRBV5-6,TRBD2,CASSRGVGTGELFF,TGTGCCAGCAGCCGGGGGGTTGGCACCGGGGAGCTGTTTTTT
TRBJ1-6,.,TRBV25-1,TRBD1,CASSATGTDDSPLHF,TGTGCCAGCAGTGCCACCGGGACAGACGATTCACCCCTCCACTTT
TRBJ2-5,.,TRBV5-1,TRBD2,CASSPFGGEETQYF,TGCGCCAGCAGCCCCTTTGGGGGGGAGGAGACCCAGTACTTC
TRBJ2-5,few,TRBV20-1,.,CSAFSGAQETQYF,TGCAGTGCTTTTTCAGGGGCCCAAGAGACCCAGTACTTC
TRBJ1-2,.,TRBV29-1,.,CSALGGENYYGYTF,TGCAGCGCCCTCGGAGGAGAAAATTACTATGGCTACACCTTC
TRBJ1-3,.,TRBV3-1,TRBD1,CASSRDAQGALSGNTIYF,TGTGCCAGCAGCCGAGATGCTCAGGGGGCTCTCTCTGGAAACACCATATATTTT
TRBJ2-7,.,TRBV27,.,CASSLSAAPQEQYF,TGTGCCAGCAGTTTATCCGCGGCCCCCCAAGAGCAGTACTTC
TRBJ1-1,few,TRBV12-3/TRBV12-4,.,CASSLALGRKNTEAFF,TGTGCCAGCAGTTTAGCCCTGGGACGGAAGAACACTGAAGCTTTCTTT
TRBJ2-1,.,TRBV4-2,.,CASSRAGQKSSYNEQFF,TGTGCCAGCAGCCGGGCAGGGCAAAAAAGCTCCTACAATGAGCAGTTCTTC
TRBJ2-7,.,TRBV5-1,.,CASSLALRGAEGYEQYF,TGCGCCAGCAGCTTGGCCCTTCGGGGGGCCGAAGGCTACGAGCAGTACTTC
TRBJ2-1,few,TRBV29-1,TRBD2,CSVQRGGSYNEQFF,TGCAGCGTTCAGCGGGGGGGCTCCTACAATGAGCAGTTCTTC
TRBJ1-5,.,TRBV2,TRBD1,CASTDRVDGNQPQHF,TGTGCCAGCACCGACAGGGTGGATGGCAATCAGCCCCAGCATTTT
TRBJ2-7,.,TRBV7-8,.,CASSLNGGGYEQYF,TGTGCCAGCAGCTTAAATGGGGGCGGCTACGAGCAGTACTTC
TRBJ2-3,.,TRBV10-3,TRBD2,CAISEYQRELDTQYF,TGTGCCATCAGTGAGTACCAGCGGGAGTTGGATACGCAGTATTTT
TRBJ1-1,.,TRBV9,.,CASSPSGNLNTEAFF,TGTGCCAGCAGCCCATCGGGTAACCTGAACACTGAAGCTTTCTTT
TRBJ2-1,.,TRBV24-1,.,CATSDPRGPGNEQFF,TGTGCCACCAGTGATCCCCGGGGCCCGGGCAATGAGCAGTTCTTC
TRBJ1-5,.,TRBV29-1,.,CSVVWGNNQPQHF,TGCAGCGTTGTTTGGGGAAACAATCAGCCCCAGCATTTT